A selection of T cell receptor beta chains follows, all from one sample in a study of blood T cell repertoires in COVID-19. The repertoire was sequenced with immunoSEQ multiplex PCR; TCRdb's copy has only in-frame clones and lacks some. The sample lists some 120,000 clones, over 75% occurring once. The sequencing sample was made of peripheral blood. The receptors shown here come from an older man with active or convalescent COVID-19. Each CDR3 is given with its conserved first and last residue. A D gene is named only where the DNA matches it firmly. Clone size is shown for a subset of rows, as once, few, many or a class of expanded clone.

size	D	J	V	CDR3	DNA
-	-	TRBJ1-1	TRBV28	CASRSAGRGTEAFF	TGTGCCAGCAGGTCAGCAGGGAGGGGGACTGAAGCTTTCTTT
-	TRBD2	TRBJ2-3	TRBV19	CASSIIAGGTNTQYF	TGTGCCAGTAGTATAATAGCGGGAGGGACGAATACGCAGTATTTT
-	TRBD1	TRBJ2-1	TRBV19	CASSPEGQGAEQFF	TGTGCCAGTAGTCCGGAAGGACAGGGGGCCGAGCAGTTCTTC
-	TRBD1	TRBJ2-7	TRBV6-5	CASAKGAGPIYEQYF	TGTGCCAGCGCCAAGGGGGCTGGACCTATCTACGAGCAGTACTTC
-	TRBD1	TRBJ1-2	TRBV3-1/TRBV3-2	CASSHITGAAGYTF	TGTGCCAGCAGCCATATCACAGGGGCTGCCGGCTACACCTTC
-	TRBD1	TRBJ1-3	TRBV6-4	CATDVEGSGQETSGNTIYF	TGTGCCACCGACGTTGAGGGTTCGGGACAGGAAACCTCTGGAAACACCATATATTTT
few	TRBD2	TRBJ2-7	TRBV11-2	CASSARLAGVGEQYF	TGTGCCAGCAGCGCCCGACTAGCGGGAGTGGGGGAGCAGTACTTC
-	TRBD2	TRBJ2-7	TRBV5-5	CASSLSSGEAYEQYF	TGTGCCAGCAGCTTGTCTAGCGGGGAGGCGTACGAGCAGTACTTC
-	TRBD2	TRBJ2-3	TRBV11-2	CASSLGVAGGADTQYF	TGTGCCAGCAGCCTGGGGGTCGCGGGAGGAGCAGATACGCAGTATTTT
-	TRBD1	TRBJ1-5	TRBV20-1	CSASPQGVMGNQPQHF	TGCAGTGCTAGTCCGCAGGGGGTGATGGGCAATCAGCCCCAGCATTTT
-	TRBD2	TRBJ2-7	TRBV5-1	CASSPSGASGAYEQYF	TGCGCCAGCAGCCCGAGTGGGGCTAGCGGAGCCTACGAGCAGTACTTC
-	-	TRBJ2-7	TRBV5-1	CASSSLSATYEQYF	TGCGCCAGCAGCTCGTTGTCCGCTACCTACGAGCAGTACTTC
-	TRBD2	TRBJ2-1	TRBV7-9	CASSRDGTSFDNEQFF	TGTGCCAGCAGCCGGGATGGGACTAGTTTCGACAATGAGCAGTTCTTC
-	-	TRBJ2-5	TRBV19	CASSMGGGYRETQYF	TGTGCCAGTAGTATGGGTGGCGGGTATCGAGAGACCCAGTACTTC
once	TRBD2	TRBJ2-1	TRBV10-3	CAIRHQRLAGDRDEQFF	TGTGCCATTAGGCATCAAAGACTAGCGGGAGACAGGGATGAGCAGTTCTTC
-	-	TRBJ2-7	TRBV6-5	CASRLLDSRSEYF	TGTGCCAGCAGGCTCCTAGACAGCCGGTCGGAGTACTTC
-	TRBD2	TRBJ2-5	TRBV3-1/TRBV3-2	CASSQAGGSYETQYF	TGTGCCAGCAGCCAAGCCGGCGGGAGTTACGAGACCCAGTACTTC
few	TRBD2	TRBJ2-7	TRBV20-1	CSASPPGGRSYEQYF	TGCAGTGCTAGTCCCCCGGGAGGCCGCTCCTACGAGCAGTACTTC
-	-	TRBJ1-6	TRBV6-5	CASSYSPGGYNSPLHF	TGTGCCAGCAGTTACTCCCCCGGGGGGTATAATTCACCCCTCCACTTT
-	TRBD2	TRBJ2-1	TRBV5-8	CASTPWGGSYNEQFF	TGTGCCAGCACCCCTTGGGGGGGCTCCTACAATGAGCAGTTCTTC
-	-	TRBJ1-4	TRBV28	CASSAPLNEKLFF	TGTGCCAGCAGTGCCCCACTTAATGAAAAACTGTTTTTT
-	-	TRBJ1-6	TRBV30	CAWSYAGNSPLHF	TGTGCCTGGAGTTACGCAGGGAATTCACCCCTCCACTTT
-	TRBD2	TRBJ2-3	TRBV19	CASTPGLGTDTQYF	TGTGCCAGTACCCCGGGACTAGGCACAGATACGCAGTATTTT
-	TRBD2	TRBJ2-7	TRBV27	CASSQAGQIFSGSPREQYF	TGTGCCAGCAGTCAAGCGGGACAAATATTTAGCGGGAGTCCGCGGGAGCAGTACTTC
-	-	TRBJ1-1	TRBV5-1	CASSSGDTEAFF	TGCGCCAGCAGCTCGGGGGACACTGAAGCTTTCTTT
-	-	TRBJ2-7	TRBV7-3	CASSLFPGSGYEQYF	TGTGCCAGCAGCTTATTTCCCGGGAGCGGCTACGAGCAGTACTTC
-	TRBD1	TRBJ2-7	TRBV28	CASSPPGTGRGYEQYF	TGTGCCAGCAGTCCTCCCGGGACAGGGAGAGGATACGAGCAGTACTTC
-	-	TRBJ2-5	TRBV9	CASGTQIQETQYF	TGTGCCAGCGGAACACAGATACAAGAGACCCAGTACTTC
-	-	TRBJ1-1	TRBV2	CASRETENTEAFF	TGTGCCAGCAGGGAAACAGAGAACACTGAAGCTTTCTTT